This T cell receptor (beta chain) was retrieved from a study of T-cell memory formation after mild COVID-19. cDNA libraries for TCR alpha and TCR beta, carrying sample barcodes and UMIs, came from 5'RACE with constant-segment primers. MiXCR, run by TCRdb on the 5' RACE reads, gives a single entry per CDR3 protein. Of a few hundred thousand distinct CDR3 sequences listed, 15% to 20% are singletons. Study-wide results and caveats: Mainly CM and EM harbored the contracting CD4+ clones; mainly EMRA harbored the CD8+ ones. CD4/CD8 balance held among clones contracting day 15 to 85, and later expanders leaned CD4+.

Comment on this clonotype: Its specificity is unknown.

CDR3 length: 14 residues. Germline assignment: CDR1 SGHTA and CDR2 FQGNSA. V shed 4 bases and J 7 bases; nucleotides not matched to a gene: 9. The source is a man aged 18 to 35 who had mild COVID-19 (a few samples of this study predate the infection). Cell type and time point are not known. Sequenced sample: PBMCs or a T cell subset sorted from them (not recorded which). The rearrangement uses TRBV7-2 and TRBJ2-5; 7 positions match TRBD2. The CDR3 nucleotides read TGTGCCAGCAGCTCATTAGCGGGCCCAGGGACCCAGTACTTC. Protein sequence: CASSSLAGPGTQYF.